This record looks at one T cell receptor (beta chain) sequence and its context. Its antigen is undetermined. The CDR3 covers 13 residues. Trimming shortened V by 3 bases and J by 0 bases, and 7 bases separated the two germline ends. Germline CDR1 reads SGDLS; CDR2 reads YYNGEE. Once RNA had been extracted, it was reverse transcribed into cDNA to act as the sequencing template. Measured with immunoSEQ multiplex PCR; TCRdb has only the in-frame clones, and not every one. The sample lists 150,000 to 160,000 clones; more than 45% were seen once. This record comes from a study of CD8+ T cells in alopecia areata. Background on the study: Patients remained on tofacitinib for 6 to 18 months and then went 6 months without it.

Study conclusions and caveats: Shared TCR sequences were less clear between patients than in mice, possibly partly from HLA diversity. Higher clonality was seen in lesional scalp than in normal scalp, especially in alopecia totalis/universalis. Scalp samples also yield sequences of resident alphabeta T cells from normal skin.

The receptor was derived from a human donor with alopecia areata. The chain is built from TRBV9 and TRBJ2-7; tentatively, D is TRBD2 (5 bases). The starting material was CD8+ T cells sorted from blood, obtained at week 0. Written as DNA, the CDR3 is TGTGCCAGCAGCGCCGGGGTCTCCTACGAGCAGTACTTC. Its protein is CASSAGVSYEQYF.